Listed below are T cell receptor beta chains from one sample, sequenced in a study of T cells in Graves' hyperthyroidism and ophthalmopathy. In TCRdb, the multiplex PCR reads were re-called with MiXCR into one record per CDR3 protein. The sample lists 610,000 or so distinct CDR3 sequences, just over 45% occurring once. What was sequenced was peripheral blood or thyroid tissue (not recorded which). These receptors came from a woman between 18 and 30 years old with Graves' hyperthyroidism. CDR3s include the opening cysteine and the closing phenylalanine or tryptophan. A D gene is named only where the DNA matches it firmly. Expanded clones are given a class, and other clones once, few, many or no size at all.

11,TRBJ2-7,.,TRBV7-6,.,TGTGCCAGCTTATTAGGGTACGAGCAGTACTTC,CASLLGYEQYF
14,TRBJ2-2,.,TRBV7-3,.,TGTGCCAGCAGCGGACAACTTGCGACCGGGGAGCTGTTTTTT,CASSGQLATGELFF
17,TRBJ1-1,many,TRBV6-6,TRBD1,TGTGCCAGCAGTTACCCCGGGACAGGGAGAGCGAACACTGAAGCTTTCTTT,CASSYPGTGRANTEAFF
14,TRBJ1-2,many,TRBV11-3,.,TGTGCCAGCAGCCCAGCGGGCAGGCAGTATGGCTACACCTTC,CASSPAGRQYGYTF
16,TRBJ1-5,many,TRBV12-3/TRBV12-4,.,TGTGCCAGCAGTTTAGAATCGGCGAATAGCAATCAGCCCCAGCATTTT,CASSLESANSNQPQHF
15,TRBJ2-7,many,TRBV4-3,TRBD2,TGCGCCAGCAGCCAAGGGACTAGCGATTCCTACGAGCAGTACTTC,CASSQGTSDSYEQYF
12,TRBJ2-1,few,TRBV29-1,TRBD1,TGCAGCGCCGGACAGGGGAGGGATGAGCAGTTCTTC,CSAGQGRDEQFF
17,TRBJ2-3,few,TRBV24-1,TRBD2,TGTGCCACCAGTGACACCGGACTAGCGGGCCTGCCAGATACGCAGTATTTT,CATSDTGLAGLPDTQYF
15,TRBJ2-7,many,TRBV5-6,.,TGTGCCAGCAGCGTGGAGATGGACAGCTCCTACGAGCAGTACTTC,CASSVEMDSSYEQYF
15,TRBJ1-1,.,TRBV24-1,.,TGTGCCACCAGTGATTCGACAGGAAGGAACACTGAAGCTTTCTTT,CATSDSTGRNTEAFF
13,TRBJ1-4,.,TRBV5-1,.,TGCGCCAGCAGCACGCAGGGTGACGAAAAACTGTTTTTT,CASSTQGDEKLFF
15,TRBJ1-5,.,TRBV6-1,.,TGTGCCAGCAGTGAAAGCCAGACAGGACTTCAGCCCCAGCATTTT,CASSESQTGLQPQHF
14,TRBJ1-1,many,TRBV2,.,TGTGCCAGCGGGGTCCACCCTAAAAACACTGAAGCTTTCTTT,CASGVHPKNTEAFF
14,TRBJ2-5,many,TRBV7-2,.,TGTGCCAGCAGGAGACAGGCCTTAAGTGAAACCCAGTACTTC,CASRRQALSETQYF
15,TRBJ2-7,.,TRBV29-1,TRBD2,TGCAGCGTCTCCCACCTAGCGGCACGTTCCTACGAGCAGTACTTC,CSVSHLAARSYEQYF
15,TRBJ1-2,many,TRBV19,.,TGTGCCACCTTAAAGGGGACATTCGGACTCTATGGCTACACCTTC,CATLKGTFGLYGYTF
13,TRBJ1-5,many,TRBV7-9,.,TGTGCCAGCAGCTTTGGGCTCAATCAGCCCCAGCATTTT,CASSFGLNQPQHF
14,TRBJ2-3,.,TRBV2,.,TGTGCCAGCAGTGAAGGGACATCCCGAGTTACGCAGTATTTT,CASSEGTSRVTQYF
15,TRBJ2-2,many,TRBV6-5,TRBD2,TGTGCCAGCAGACTAGCGGGAGGTCACACCGGGGAGCTGTTTTTT,CASRLAGGHTGELFF
15,TRBJ2-7,many,TRBV19,.,TGTGCCAGTAGTTTGACGGGGAGAGATGCCTACGAGCAGTACTTC,CASSLTGRDAYEQYF
13,TRBJ2-7,many,TRBV12-3/TRBV12-4,TRBD1,TGTGCCAGCACCTGGACAGGTAACTACAAGCAGTACTTC,CASTWTGNYKQYF
15,TRBJ1-5,few,TRBV30,.,TGTGCCTGGAGTCTTCTGGACAGACCCAATCAGCCCCAGCATTTT,CAWSLLDRPNQPQHF
15,TRBJ2-5,.,TRBV27,.,TGTGCCAGCAGCCACGAAAGCGGATACCAAGAGACCCAGTACTTC,CASSHESGYQETQYF
15,TRBJ1-6,few,TRBV3-1,.,TGTGCCAGCAGCCACGGGCCGAACCCAAATTCACCCCTCCACTTT,CASSHGPNPNSPLHF
14,TRBJ1-1,.,TRBV20-1,.,TGCAGTGCTAGACCGTCCAGGTTGAACACTGAAGCTTTCTTT,CSARPSRLNTEAFF
16,TRBJ2-7,few,TRBV9,TRBD2,TGTGCCAGCAGCCCTCCCGGGACTAGCGGGATCTACGAGCAGTACTTC,CASSPPGTSGIYEQYF
13,TRBJ2-7,.,TRBV20-1,.,TGCAGTGCCACCGGGACCAAGGCCTACGAGCAGTACTTC,CSATGTKAYEQYF
15,TRBJ1-5,.,TRBV4-2,TRBD1,TGTGCCAGCAGCCAAGGACAGGGGTCCGGTCAGCCCCAGCATTTT,CASSQGQGSGQPQHF
11,TRBJ1-2,many,TRBV24-1,.,TGTGCCACCGGGCAGGGTGATGGCTACACCTTC,CATGQGDGYTF
13,TRBJ2-5,.,TRBV7-6,TRBD2,TGTGCCAGCAGTTACGGGGGGATCGAGACCCAGTACTTC,CASSYGGIETQYF
13,TRBJ2-2,.,TRBV9,.,TGTGCCAGCAGCGTTTCAAACAGCGGGGAGCTGTTTTTT,CASSVSNSGELFF
15,TRBJ2-2,.,TRBV6-2/TRBV6-3,.,TGTGCCAGCAGTTGGGATAATTCGAACACCGGGGAGCTGTTTTTT,CASSWDNSNTGELFF
14,TRBJ1-2,many,TRBV20-1,.,TGCAGTGCTAGATTCATGGCAGGGAAGAATGGCTACACCTTC,CSARFMAGKNGYTF